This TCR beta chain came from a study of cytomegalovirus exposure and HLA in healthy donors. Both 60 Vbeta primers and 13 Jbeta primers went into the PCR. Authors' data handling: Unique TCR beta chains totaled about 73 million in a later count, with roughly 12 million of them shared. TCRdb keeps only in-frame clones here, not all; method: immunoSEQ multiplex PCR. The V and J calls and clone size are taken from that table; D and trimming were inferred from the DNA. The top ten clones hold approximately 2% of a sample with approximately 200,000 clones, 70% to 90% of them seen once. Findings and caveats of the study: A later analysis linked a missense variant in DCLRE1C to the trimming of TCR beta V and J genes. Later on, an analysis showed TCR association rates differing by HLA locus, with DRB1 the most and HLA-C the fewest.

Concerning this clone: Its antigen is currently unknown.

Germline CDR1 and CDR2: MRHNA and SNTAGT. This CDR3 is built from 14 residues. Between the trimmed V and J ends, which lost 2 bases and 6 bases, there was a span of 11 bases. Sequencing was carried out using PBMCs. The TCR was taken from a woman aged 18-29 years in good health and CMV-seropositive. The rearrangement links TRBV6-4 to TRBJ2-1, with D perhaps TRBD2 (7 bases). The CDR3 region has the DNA TGTGCCAGCAGTGACGGGGGGGCAGGCAATGAGCAGTTCTTC. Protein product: CASSDGGAGNEQFF.